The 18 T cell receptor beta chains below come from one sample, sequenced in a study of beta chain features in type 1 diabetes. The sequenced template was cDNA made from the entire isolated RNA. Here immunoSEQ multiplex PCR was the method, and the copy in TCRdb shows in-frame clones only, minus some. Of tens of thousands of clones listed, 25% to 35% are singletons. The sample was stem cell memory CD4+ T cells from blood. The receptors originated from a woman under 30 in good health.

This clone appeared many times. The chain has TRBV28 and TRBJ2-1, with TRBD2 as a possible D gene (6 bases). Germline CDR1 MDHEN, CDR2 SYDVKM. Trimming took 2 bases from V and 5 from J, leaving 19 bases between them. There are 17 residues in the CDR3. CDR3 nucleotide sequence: TGTGCCAGCAGTTTAGCCAGACGGAGGGCCACAGACAATGAGCAGTTCTTC. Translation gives CASSLARRRATDNEQFF.

The CDR3 DNA sequence: TGTGCCAGCAGCCCCGGGAGAAACGAGCAGTACTTC. Translated, it gives CASSPGRNEQYF. V gene TRBV6-5 combines with J gene TRBJ2-7; maybe TRBD2 (6 bases). The CDR3 spans 12 residues. V dropped 6 bases and J dropped 5 bases, with 11 bases sitting between them. Per the germline V gene, CDR1 is MNHEY and CDR2 is SVGAGI.

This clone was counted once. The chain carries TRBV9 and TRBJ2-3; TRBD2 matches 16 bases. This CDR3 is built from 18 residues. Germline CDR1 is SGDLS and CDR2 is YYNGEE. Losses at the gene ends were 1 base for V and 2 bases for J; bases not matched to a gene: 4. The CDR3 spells CASSVSGTSGGATDTQYF. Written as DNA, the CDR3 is TGTGCCAGCAGCGTATCCGGGACTAGCGGGGGGGCCACAGATACGCAGTATTTT.

Written as DNA, the CDR3 is TGTGCCAGTAGTGAGACTAGCGGGGGCACAGATACGCAGTATTTT. Translation gives CASSETSGGTDTQYF. The rearrangement links TRBV19 to TRBJ2-3, with TRBD2 matching 11 bases. Germline CDR1 reads LNHDA; CDR2 reads SQIVND (reference sequence). The CDR3 has 15 residues. The V and J ends lost 5 bases and 1 base, in that order; junction bases with no gene match: 2.

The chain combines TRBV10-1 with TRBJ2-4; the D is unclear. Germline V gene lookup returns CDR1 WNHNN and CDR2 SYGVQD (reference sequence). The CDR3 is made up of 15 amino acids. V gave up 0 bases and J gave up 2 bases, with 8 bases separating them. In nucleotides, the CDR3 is TGCGCCAGCAGTGAGTCCCCCAGGACCAAAAACATTCAGTACTTC. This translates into CASSESPRTKNIQYF.

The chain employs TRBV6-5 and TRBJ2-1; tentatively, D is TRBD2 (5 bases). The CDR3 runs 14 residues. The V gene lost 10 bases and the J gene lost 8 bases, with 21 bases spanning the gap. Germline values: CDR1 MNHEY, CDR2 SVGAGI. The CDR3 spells CATPPEGQWYEQFF. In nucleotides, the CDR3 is TGTGCCACCCCTCCCGAGGGTCAGTGGTATGAGCAGTTCTTC.

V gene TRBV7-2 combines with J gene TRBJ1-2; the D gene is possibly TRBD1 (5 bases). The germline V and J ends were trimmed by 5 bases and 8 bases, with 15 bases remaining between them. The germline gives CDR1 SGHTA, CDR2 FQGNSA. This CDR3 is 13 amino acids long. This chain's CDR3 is CASSADSERGYTF. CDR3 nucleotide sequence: TGTGCCAGCAGCGCCGACAGTGAGAGGGGCTACACCTTC.

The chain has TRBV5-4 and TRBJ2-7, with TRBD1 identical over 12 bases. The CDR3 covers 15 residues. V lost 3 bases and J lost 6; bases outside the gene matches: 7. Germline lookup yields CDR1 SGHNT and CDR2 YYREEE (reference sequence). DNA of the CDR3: TGTGCCAGCAGCTCAGGCCGGGACAGGGGGCGCGAGCAGTACTTC. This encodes CASSSGRDRGREQYF.

CDR3 DNA: TGTGCCATCAAGCGGGAGAGCTCCTACAATGAGCAGTTCTTC. Translating gives CAIKRESSYNEQFF. This chain links TRBV6-1 with TRBJ2-1; TRBD2 aligns across 8 bases. V was clipped by 10 bases and J by 0 bases; unmatched bases: 5. This CDR3 has 14 residues. CDR1 and CDR2 (germline): MNHNS, SASEGT.

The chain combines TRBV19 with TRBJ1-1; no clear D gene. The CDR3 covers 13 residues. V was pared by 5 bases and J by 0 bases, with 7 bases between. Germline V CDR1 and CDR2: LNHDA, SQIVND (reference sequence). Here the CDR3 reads CASSETLNTEAFF. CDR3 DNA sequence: TGTGCCAGTAGTGAGACACTGAACACTGAAGCTTTCTTT.

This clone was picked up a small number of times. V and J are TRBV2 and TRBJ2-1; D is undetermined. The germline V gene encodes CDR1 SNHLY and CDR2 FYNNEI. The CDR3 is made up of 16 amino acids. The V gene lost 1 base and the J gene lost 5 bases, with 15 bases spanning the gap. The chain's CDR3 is CASSEDRSTINNEQFF. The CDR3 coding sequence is TGTGCCAGCAGTGAAGATAGGAGTACCATAAACAATGAGCAGTTCTTC.

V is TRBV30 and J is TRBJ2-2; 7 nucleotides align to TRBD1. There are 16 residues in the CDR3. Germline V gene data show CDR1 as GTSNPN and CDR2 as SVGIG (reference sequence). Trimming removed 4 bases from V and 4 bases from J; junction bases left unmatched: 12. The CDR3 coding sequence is TGTGCCTGGACGACAGGGAGTAGGGCGAGCACCGGGGAGCTGTTTTTT. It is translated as CAWTTGSRASTGELFF.

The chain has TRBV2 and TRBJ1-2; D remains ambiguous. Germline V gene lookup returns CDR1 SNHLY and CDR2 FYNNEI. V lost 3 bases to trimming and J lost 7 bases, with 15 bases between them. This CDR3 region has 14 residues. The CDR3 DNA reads TGTGCCAGCAGTGACCACGCGGGCTTAGCTGGCTACACCTTC. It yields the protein CASSDHAGLAGYTF.

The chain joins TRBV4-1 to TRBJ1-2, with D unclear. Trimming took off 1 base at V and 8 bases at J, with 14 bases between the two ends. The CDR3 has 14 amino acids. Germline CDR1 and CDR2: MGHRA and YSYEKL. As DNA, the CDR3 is TGCGCCAGCAGCCAAGCGGTGGCCCGGGGAGGCTACACCTTC. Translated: CASSQAVARGGYTF.

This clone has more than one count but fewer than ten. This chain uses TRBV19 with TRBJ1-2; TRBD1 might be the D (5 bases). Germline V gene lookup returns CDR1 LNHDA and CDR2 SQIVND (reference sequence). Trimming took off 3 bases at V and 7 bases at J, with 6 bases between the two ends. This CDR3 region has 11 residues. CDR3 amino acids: CASSIQGGYTF. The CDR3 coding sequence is TGTGCCAGTAGTATCCAGGGTGGCTACACCTTC.

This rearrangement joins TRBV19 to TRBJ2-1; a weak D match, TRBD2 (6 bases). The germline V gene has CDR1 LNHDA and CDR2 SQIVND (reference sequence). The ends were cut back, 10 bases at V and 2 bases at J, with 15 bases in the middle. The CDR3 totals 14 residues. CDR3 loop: CATKLAPAYNEQFF. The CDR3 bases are TGTGCCACTAAACTAGCTCCTGCCTACAATGAGCAGTTCTTC.

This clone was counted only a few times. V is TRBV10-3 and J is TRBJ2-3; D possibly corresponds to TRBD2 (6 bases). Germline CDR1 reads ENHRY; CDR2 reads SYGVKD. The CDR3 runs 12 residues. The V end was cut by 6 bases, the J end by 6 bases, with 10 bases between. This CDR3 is CAISRREDTQYF. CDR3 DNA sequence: TGTGCCATCAGCCGTCGGGAGGATACGCAGTATTTT.

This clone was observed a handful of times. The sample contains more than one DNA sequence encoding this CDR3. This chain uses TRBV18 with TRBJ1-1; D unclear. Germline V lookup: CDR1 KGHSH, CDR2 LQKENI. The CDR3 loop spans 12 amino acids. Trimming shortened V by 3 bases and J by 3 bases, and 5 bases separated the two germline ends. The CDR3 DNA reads TGTGCCAGCTCACCGTACTACACTGAAGCTTTCTTT. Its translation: CASSPYYTEAFF.